This passage covers 19 T cell receptor beta chains from one sample sequenced in a study of T-cell reconstitution after alpha-beta-depleted transplantation in children (dated by TCRdb to the mid-2010s). Libraries were constructed by PCR. Sequencing instrument: Illumina HiSeq 2500. TCR libraries were prepared with molecular barcoding, using unique molecular identifiers to normalize TCRbeta repertoire quantification. TCRdb applied fastp at Q25 and MiXCR to the public reads, then kept only in-frame beta chains. Here each entry gathers all rows of one CDR3 protein and keeps the most common genes and DNA. This sample gives approximately 510,000 distinct CDR3 sequences in total; around 18% of them show up just once. Approximately 3% of the sample is in the top ten clones. The sample here was PBMCs from the stem cell graft donor, taken from the stem cell graft. These receptors were taken from a human donor who donated a stem cell graft to a child with acute lymphoblastic leukemia.

This clonotype was observed a single time. The J gene is TRBJ2-7, the V gene TRBV20-1; a possible D gene is TRBD2 (5 bases). Trimming removed 6 bases at V and 0 bases at J, with 24 bases between. Germline CDR1 reads DFQATT; CDR2 reads SNEGSKA (reference sequence). This CDR3 region has 17 residues. The DNA for the CDR3 is TGCAGTGCGGACCACGACGTCAGCGGTCTATACTCCTACGAGCAGTACTTC. Translated: CSADHDVSGLYSYEQYF.

The chain combines TRBV13 with TRBJ1-5; 7 positions agree with TRBD1. The CDR3 sequence is 15 residues long. V gave up 3 bases and J gave up 4 bases; unmatched junction bases: 6. Germline V CDR1 and CDR2: PRHDT, FYEKMQ (reference sequence). DNA of the CDR3: TGTGCCAGCAGCTTTAAAGGGGGCGGGAATCAGCCCCAGCATTTT. The encoded protein is CASSFKGGGNQPQHF.

This clonotype has just a few counts. A junction boundary mismatches the germline segment, possibly from a read error. The chain's CDR3 is CAWSPDAGGAEAFF. DNA for the CDR3: TGTGCCTGGAGCCCAGATGCAGGGGGCGCTGAGGCTTTCTTT. The rearrangement uses TRBV30 and TRBJ1-1, with 8 bases that match TRBD1. The CDR3 runs to 14 residues. CDR1 and CDR2 from the germline V gene are GTSNPN and SVGIG (reference sequence). The whole variable domain, filled in from reference TRBV30 and TRBJ1-1, reads SQTIHQWPATLVQPVGSPLSLECTVEGTSNPNLYWYRQAAGRGLQLLFYSVGIGQISSEVPQNLSASRPQDRQFILSSKKLLLSDSGFYLCAWSPDAGGAEAFFGQGTRLTVV.

This clonotype turned up a few times. The chain carries TRBV12-3 or TRBV12-4 and TRBJ2-1; perhaps TRBD2 as D (6 bases). V gave up 5 bases and J gave up 6 bases, with 17 bases separating them. This CDR3 contains 15 residues. CDR3 in amino acids: CASSPPRGRSNEQFF. CDR3 sequence (DNA): TGTGCCAGCAGTCCCCCCCGGGGGAGGTCCAATGAGCAGTTCTTC.

The sample holds many counts of this clonotype. The V call is TRBV5-1, the J call TRBJ2-7; D call uncertain. Per germline, CDR1 SGHRS and CDR2 YFSETQ. Trimming removed 3 bases from V and 0 bases from J, with 10 bases in between. This CDR3 is built from 14 residues. The chain's CDR3 is CASSSRQGSYEQYF. The CDR3 DNA reads as TGCGCCAGCAGCTCCCGACAAGGCTCCTACGAGCAGTACTTC. Variable domain in full (rest from reference TRBV5-1 and TRBJ2-7): KAGVTQTPRYLIKTRGQQVTLSCSPISGHRSVSWYQQTPGQGLQFLFEYFSETQRNKGNFPGRFSGRQFSNSRSEMNVSTLELGDSALYLCASSSRQGSYEQYFGPGTRLTVT.

V usage is TRBV5-1 and J usage is TRBJ2-3; TRBD2 might be the D (6 bases). CDR3 length: 15 amino acids. Germline CDR1 is SGHRS and CDR2 is YFSETQ. Trimming stripped 4 bases from V and 0 bases from J, with 12 bases between. CDR3 nucleotides: TGCGCCAGCAGCGACGGGACTTCTAGCACAGATACGCAGTATTTT. Protein: CASSDGTSSTDTQYF. Supplemented by reference TRBV5-1 and TRBJ2-3, the full variable domain reads KAGVTQTPRYLIKTRGQQVTLSCSPISGHRSVSWYQQTPGQGLQFLFEYFSETQRNKGNFPGRFSGRQFSNSRSEMNVSTLELGDSALYLCASSDGTSSTDTQYFGPGTRLTVL.

The V and J genes are TRBV7-9 and TRBJ2-7; D not certain. The CDR3 runs 15 residues. V was pared by 6 bases and J by 0 bases, with 15 bases between. The V gene's germline CDR1 is SEHNR and CDR2 FQNEAQ (reference sequence). CDR3 protein: CASSRRTDSSYEQYF. The CDR3 coding sequence is TGTGCCAGCAGTCGTCGGACCGATAGCTCCTACGAGCAGTACTTC.

This chain uses TRBV12-3 or TRBV12-4 with TRBJ2-1; D is perhaps TRBD2 (5 bases). Trimming left V 7 bases short and J 9 bases short, with 7 bases between. There are 10 residues in the CDR3. The CDR3 region is CASTGSEQFF. CDR3 sequence (DNA): TGTGCCAGCACGGGGAGTGAGCAGTTCTTC.

This sequence joins TRBV6-5 and TRBJ2-3; 7 positions match TRBD2. V trimming: 2 bases; J trimming: 2 bases; junction bases outside the gene matches: 7. In germline, CDR1 is MNHEY, CDR2 SVGAGI. There are 16 residues in the CDR3. The CDR3 is CASSYVTGGPTDTQYF. The CDR3 nucleotides are TGTGCCAGCAGTTACGTTACGGGAGGCCCCACAGATACGCAGTATTTT.

This clonotype has a handful of counts. The V and J genes are TRBV7-9 and TRBJ1-1; 7 bases are a match to TRBD1. Germline V gene data show CDR1 as SEHNR and CDR2 as FQNEAQ (reference sequence). J lost 12 bases, V lost 5 bases, and 9 bases had no gene match. The CDR3 contains 12 residues. The CDR3, as DNA: TGTGCCAGCAGCCAAGGGGGGACAGCCTCTTTCTTT. It yields the protein CASSQGGTASFF.

The J gene is TRBJ1-5, the V gene TRBV20-1; no firm D call. The V end lost 1 base, the J end lost 7 bases, and 11 bases lay between the germline ends. This CDR3 contains 13 residues. Germline values: CDR1 DFQATT, CDR2 SNEGSKA (reference sequence). The CDR3 DNA sequence: TGCAGTGCTAGAGGGGGAGAGGGACAGCCCCAGCATTTT. Protein sequence: CSARGGEGQPQHF.

J is TRBJ2-7 and V is TRBV6-5; 10 nucleotides align to TRBD2. The CDR3 spans 17 residues. CDR1 MNHEY and CDR2 SVGAGI come from the germline V gene. J gave up 3 bases and V 3 bases, and 11 bases lay outside the gene matches. The CDR3 bases are TGTGCCAGCAGTTATGGGGCTAGCGGGAGTTTATTCTACGAGCAGTACTTC. It codes for CASSYGASGSLFYEQYF.

This clonotype has more than one count but fewer than ten. This chain joins TRBV5-5 and TRBJ2-7, with TRBD1 matching over 8 bases. The CDR3 has 14 amino acids. V gave up 5 bases and J gave up 2 bases; unmatched junction bases: 6. CDR1 is SGHKS, CDR2 YYEKEE, per germline (reference sequence). CDR3 loop: CASSRTGPPYEQYF. The DNA of the CDR3 is TGTGCCAGCAGTCGGACAGGGCCTCCCTACGAGCAGTACTTC. Full variable domain (remainder filled in from reference TRBV5-5 and TRBJ2-7): DAGVTQSPTHLIKTRGQQVTLRCSPISGHKSVSWYQQVLGQGPQFIFQYYEKEERGRGNFPDRFSARQFPNYSSELNVNALLLGDSALYLCASSRTGPPYEQYFGPGTRLTVT.

This clonotype has only a few counts. V gene TRBV5-6 combines with J gene TRBJ2-7; 14 positions match TRBD2. This CDR3 comprises 16 residues. From germline, CDR1 is SGHDT and CDR2 YYEEEE. V dropped 0 bases and J dropped 8; count of bases not matched to a gene: 7. In nucleotides, the CDR3 is TGTGCCAGCAGCTTGGTTGGGACTAGCGGGAGTAACAAGCAGTACTTC. As protein: CASSLVGTSGSNKQYF.

The chain employs TRBV7-8 and TRBJ2-1; 13 positions agree with TRBD2. The trim removed 5 bases at V and 9 bases at J, leaving 10 bases unmatched. CDR3 length: 16 residues. Germline V gene lookup returns CDR1 SGHVS and CDR2 FQNEAQ. CDR3 bases: TGTGCCAGCAGCCTATGGACTAGCGGGGGCGCGGGTGAGCAGTTCTTC. Translated: CASSLWTSGGAGEQFF. Combining the CDR3 with reference TRBV7-8 and TRBJ2-1 gives the whole variable domain GAGVSQSPRYKVAKRGQDVALRCDPISGHVSLFWYQQALGQGPEFLTYFQNEAQLDKSGLPSDRFFAERPEGSVSTLKIQRTQQEDSAVYLCASSLWTSGGAGEQFFGPGTRLTVL.

The chain carries TRBV4-1 and TRBJ2-5, with 7 nucleotides matching TRBD2. Per the germline V gene, CDR1 is MGHRA and CDR2 is YSYEKL. The V and J ends lost 0 bases and 5 bases, in that order; junction bases with no gene match: 9. The CDR3 totals 16 residues. CDR3 bases: TGCGCCAGCAGCCAAGATTCGGCCTCCGGGAGGGAGACCCAGTACTTC. Its translation is CASSQDSASGRETQYF.

This clonotype was seen a handful of times. V and J are TRBV4-1 and TRBJ2-3, with 7 positions matching TRBD1. CDR1 and CDR2 from the germline V gene are MGHRA and YSYEKL. V was clipped by 4 bases and J by 9 bases; unmatched bases: 13. The CDR3 is made up of 15 amino acids. For the CDR3, the DNA is TGCGCCAGCAGCCTAAAGACAGGGTCCTTAACCACGCAGTATTTT. This gives the protein CASSLKTGSLTTQYF.

This CDR3 reads CASSGPGQGDGYTF. In nucleotides, the CDR3 is TGTGCCAGCAGCGGACCGGGACAGGGAGATGGCTACACCTTC. The chain has TRBV7-3 and TRBJ1-2; 9 nucleotides line up with TRBD1. Germline loops: CDR1 SGHTA, CDR2 FQGTGA. Losses at the gene ends were 5 bases for V and 6 bases for J; bases not matched to a gene: 7. The CDR3 has 14 residues.

This chain uses TRBV7-3 with TRBJ1-1; D might be TRBD1 (5 bases). Deletions cut 5 bases from V and 3 bases from J, with 13 bases between. This CDR3 spans 14 amino acids. From germline, CDR1 is SGHTA and CDR2 FQGTGA. For the CDR3, the DNA is TGTGCCAGCAGCCCCGGGGGAGGGTACACTGAAGCTTTCTTT. This codes for CASSPGGGYTEAFF.